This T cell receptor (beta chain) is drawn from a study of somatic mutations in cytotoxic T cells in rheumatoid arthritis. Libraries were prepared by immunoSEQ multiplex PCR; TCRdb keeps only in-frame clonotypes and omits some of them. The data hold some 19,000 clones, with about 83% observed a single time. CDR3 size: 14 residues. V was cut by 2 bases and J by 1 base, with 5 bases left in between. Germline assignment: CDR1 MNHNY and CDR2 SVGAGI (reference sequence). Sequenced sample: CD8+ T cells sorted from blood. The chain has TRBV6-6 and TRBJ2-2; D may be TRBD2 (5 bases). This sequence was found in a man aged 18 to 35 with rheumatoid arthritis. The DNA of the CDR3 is TGTGCCAGCAGTTACCGGGGGAACACCGGGGAGCTGTTTTTT. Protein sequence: CASSYRGNTGELFF.